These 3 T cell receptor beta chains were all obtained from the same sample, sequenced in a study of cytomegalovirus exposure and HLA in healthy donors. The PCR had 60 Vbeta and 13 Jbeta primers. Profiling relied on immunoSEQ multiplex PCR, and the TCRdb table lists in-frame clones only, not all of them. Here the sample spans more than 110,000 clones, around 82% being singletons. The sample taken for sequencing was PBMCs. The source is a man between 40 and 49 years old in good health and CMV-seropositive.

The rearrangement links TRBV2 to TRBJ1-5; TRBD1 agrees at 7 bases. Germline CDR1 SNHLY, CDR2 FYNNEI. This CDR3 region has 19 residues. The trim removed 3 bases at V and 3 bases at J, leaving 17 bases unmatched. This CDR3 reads CASSDDPEQGQSDNQPQHF. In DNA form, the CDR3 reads TGTGCCAGCAGTGACGATCCGGAACAGGGACAGTCCGACAATCAGCCCCAGCATTTT.

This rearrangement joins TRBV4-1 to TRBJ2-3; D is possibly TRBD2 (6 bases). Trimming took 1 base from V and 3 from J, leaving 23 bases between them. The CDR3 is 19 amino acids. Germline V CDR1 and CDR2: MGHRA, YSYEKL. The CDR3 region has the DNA TGCGCCAGCAGCCAAGGGCCCTTTACGGGACTCGCGAGTACAGATACGCAGTATTTT. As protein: CASSQGPFTGLASTDTQYF.

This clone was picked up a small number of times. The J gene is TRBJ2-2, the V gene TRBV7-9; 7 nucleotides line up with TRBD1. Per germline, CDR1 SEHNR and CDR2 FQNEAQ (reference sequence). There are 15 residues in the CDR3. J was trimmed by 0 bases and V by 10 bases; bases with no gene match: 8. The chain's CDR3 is CATATGDTNTGELFF. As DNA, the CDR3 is TGTGCCACAGCAACAGGGGACACGAACACCGGGGAGCTGTTTTTT.